The T cell receptor beta chain under discussion was sequenced for a study of T cells in Graves' hyperthyroidism and ophthalmopathy. Findings and caveats of the study: Before onset, by a median of about seven months, the model predicted ophthalmopathy. In the blood, most expanded thyroid clonotypes above 0.001 appeared as well.

This clonotype was seen a single time. The antigen is undetermined. CDR3 size: 14 residues. The trim removed 10 bases at V and 6 bases at J, leaving 12 bases unmatched. Germline V gives CDR1 SGHVS, CDR2 FQNEAQ. The study defined stable Graves' hyperthyroidism as no ophthalmopathy progression within 18 months. Thyroid ultrasound and orbital computed tomography, with clinical symptoms and serum thyroxine and TRAb, informed diagnoses. Amplified TCR beta CDR3 regions came from RNA transcripts. In the first-round RT-PCR of the TCR CDR3, the HTBI primer set was used. TCRdb ran MiXCR on the multiplex PCR reads and lists one entry per CDR3 protein. This sample has 600,000 or so distinct CDR3 sequences; 46% occur once, and the top ten carry 8.2%.

The chain is built from TRBV7-8 and TRBJ1-5; TRBD1 aligns across 7 bases. This TCR was recovered from a woman aged 18-29 years with Graves' hyperthyroidism. What was sequenced was peripheral blood or thyroid tissue (not recorded which). The CDR3: CANPERQGPQPQHF. The CDR3 DNA sequence: TGTGCCAACCCCGAGCGACAGGGTCCTCAGCCCCAGCATTTT.